The present T cell receptor beta chain was sequenced within a study of blood T cell repertoires in COVID-19. For the study at large: Researchers got acute and convalescent COVID-19 samples from the United States, Italy and Spain. From T cells, B-cell-depleted T cells, or PBMCs came the material, which was cDNA or gDNA.

The CDR3 has 19 residues. V trimming: 5 bases; J trimming: 4 bases; junction bases outside the gene matches: 22. Germline CDR1 SGHAT, CDR2 FQNNGV. This clone appeared a single time. As processed by the authors: Using reference gene primer amplification, nucleated cell counts were estimated. Libraries were prepared by immunoSEQ multiplex PCR; TCRdb keeps only in-frame clonotypes and omits some of them. V and J calls and clone size come straight from that table; D and trimming were deduced from the DNA. The table includes under 80,000 clones, around 90% detected once. This chain links TRBV11-2 with TRBJ1-2, with TRBD1 matching over 7 bases. The source material was peripheral blood. The TCR comes from a man in his 70s with acute or convalescent COVID-19. CDR3 loop: CASSPRLSGQPISPYGYTF. CDR3 sequence (DNA): TGTGCCAGCAGCCCAAGACTTTCGGGACAGCCTATTTCCCCCTATGGCTACACCTTC.